The rows below give T cell receptor beta chains drawn from one sample of a study of radiotherapy plus CTLA-4 blockade in lung cancer. Repertoires were generated with immunoSEQ multiplex PCR, while TCRdb's copy carries only in-frame clones and drops some. The sample records some 60,000 clones, approximately 79% being singletons. Sequencing was performed on peripheral blood, taken from a patient treated with radiotherapy plus ipilimumab. These receptors were obtained from a human donor with non-small cell lung cancer who had a complete response to radiotherapy plus ipilimumab. Both conserved end residues are part of each CDR3. A D gene is named only where the DNA matches it firmly. For some rows the clone size is stated as once, few or many, or as a class when expanded; others skip it.

D: TRBD1
J: TRBJ2-1
V: TRBV5-1
size: NA
DNA: TGCGCCAGCAGCCGAGGACAGGGGCAGTTCTTC
CDR3: CASSRGQGQFF

D: TRBD1
J: TRBJ1-1
V: TRBV12-5
size: NA
DNA: TGTGCTAGTGTCCAATCGACAGGGAGCACTGAAGCTTTCTTT
CDR3: CASVQSTGSTEAFF

D: TRBD2
J: TRBJ2-5
V: TRBV7-8
size: NA
DNA: TGTGCCAGCAGCTTGAGCGGGGGGCAAGAGACCCAGTACTTC
CDR3: CASSLSGGQETQYF

D: TRBD2
J: TRBJ2-1
V: TRBV5-1
size: NA
DNA: TGCGCCAGCAGAGGTGGCGCGGGGGGGTCCTACAATGAGCAGTTCTTC
CDR3: CASRGGAGGSYNEQFF

D: TRBD2
J: TRBJ2-3
V: TRBV4-3
size: NA
DNA: TGCGCCAGCAGCGGGACTAGGAGCACAGATACGCAGTATTTT
CDR3: CASSGTRSTDTQYF

D: NA
J: TRBJ2-7
V: TRBV7-6
size: NA
DNA: TGTGCCAGCAGCTTAGGCAGGGACGAGCAGTACTTC
CDR3: CASSLGRDEQYF

D: NA
J: TRBJ2-2
V: TRBV18
size: NA
DNA: TGTGCCAGCTCACCAACCAGGGTTGACACCGGGGAGCTGTTTTTT
CDR3: CASSPTRVDTGELFF

D: TRBD1
J: TRBJ1-4
V: TRBV29-1
size: NA
DNA: TGCAGCGTTGAAGATAACAGGGGTGCAACTAATGAAAAACTGTTTTTT
CDR3: CSVEDNRGATNEKLFF

D: NA
J: TRBJ1-1
V: TRBV7-9
size: NA
DNA: TGTGCCAGCAGCCCCGGGTTATCTGAAGCTTTCTTT
CDR3: CASSPGLSEAFF

D: TRBD1
J: TRBJ1-6
V: TRBV2
size: medium-sized
DNA: TGTGCCAGCAGGGACTTTTTGGACAGGGGGTCACCCCTCCACTTT
CDR3: CASRDFLDRGSPLHF

D: TRBD1
J: TRBJ1-2
V: TRBV6-1
size: NA
DNA: TGTGCCAGCAGTGAGGGACAGGGCATCGGTTATGGCTACACCTTC
CDR3: CASSEGQGIGYGYTF

D: NA
J: TRBJ1-3
V: TRBV7-2
size: NA
DNA: TGTGCCAGCAGCTTAGCGCCACAGCTCTCTGGAAACACCATATATTTT
CDR3: CASSLAPQLSGNTIYF

D: TRBD2
J: TRBJ2-3
V: TRBV6-5
size: NA
DNA: TGTGCCAGCAGTTCCACTAGCGGGTTCACAGATACGCAGTATTTT
CDR3: CASSSTSGFTDTQYF

D: NA
J: TRBJ2-1
V: TRBV2
size: NA
DNA: TGTGCCAGCGTTCTAGCCGATTCCTACAATGAGCAGTTCTTC
CDR3: CASVLADSYNEQFF

D: TRBD1
J: TRBJ1-4
V: TRBV5-1
size: NA
DNA: TGCGCCAGCAGCCAGGACAGGGTTAATGAAAAACTGTTTTTT
CDR3: CASSQDRVNEKLFF

D: TRBD2
J: TRBJ2-3
V: TRBV2
size: few
DNA: TGTGCCAGCAGTAGACTAGCAGGCCCCTCTAGCACAGATACGCAGTATTTT
CDR3: CASSRLAGPSSTDTQYF

D: NA
J: TRBJ1-2
V: TRBV28
size: few
DNA: TGTGCCAGCAGTTACAGGGAAGGCTACACCTTC
CDR3: CASSYREGYTF

D: NA
J: TRBJ2-1
V: TRBV2
size: once
DNA: TGTGCCAGCAGCACACGGGGGGCGGGATACAATGAGCAGTTCTTC
CDR3: CASSTRGAGYNEQFF

D: TRBD2
J: TRBJ2-3
V: TRBV6-5
size: NA
DNA: TGTGCCAGCAGTCTAGCGGGGGGAGGAGCAGATACGCAGTATTTT
CDR3: CASSLAGGGADTQYF

D: TRBD2
J: TRBJ2-3
V: TRBV7-2
size: NA
DNA: TGTGCCAGCAGCCTCTGGCGGGGGGGCACAGATACGCAGTATTTT
CDR3: CASSLWRGGTDTQYF

D: NA
J: TRBJ1-1
V: TRBV9
size: NA
DNA: TGTGCCAGCAGCGCAGACGGGTGGCTGAACACTGAAGCTTTCTTT
CDR3: CASSADGWLNTEAFF

D: TRBD1
J: TRBJ2-5
V: TRBV10-1
size: once
DNA: TGCGCCAGCAGTGAGTCTGGACAGGGGTACCAAGAGACCCAGTACTTC
CDR3: CASSESGQGYQETQYF